Below, 25 T cell receptor beta chains from the same sample are listed, as sequenced in a study of shared clonotypes between healthy human individuals. Only in-frame clones appear in the TCRdb table, and some are missing; sequencing was by immunoSEQ multiplex PCR. The sample shows under 2.5 million clones, about 90% of them seen only once. The sample taken for sequencing was naive CD4+ T cells from PBMCs. Indicated subset: CD45RA+ positively selected. These receptors were collected from a man aged 18-30 years in good health. Some clones in this sample may be carry-over from other donors' samples.

This clone was detected only once. Within the sample, other DNA sequences also encode this same CDR3. The chain recombines TRBV28 with TRBJ1-3; possibly TRBD1 for D (6 bases). This CDR3 spans 15 amino acids. Between the trimmed V and J ends, which lost 0 bases and 1 base, there was a span of 7 bases. Germline loops: CDR1 MDHEN, CDR2 SYDVKM. The CDR3: CASSLWGASGNTIYF. In nucleotides, the CDR3 is TGTGCCAGCAGTTTATGGGGGGCGTCTGGAAACACCATATATTTT. Combining the CDR3 with reference TRBV28 and TRBJ1-3 gives the whole variable domain DVKVTQSSRYLVKRTGEKVFLECVQDMDHENMFWYRQDPGLGLRLIYFSYDVKMKEKGDIPEGYSVSREKKERFSLILESASTNQTSMYLCASSLWGASGNTIYFGEGSWLTVV.

This clone has just one count. The chain joins TRBV4-3 to TRBJ1-2; 8 bases align to TRBD1. The CDR3 totals 15 residues. Germline assignment: CDR1 LGHNA and CDR2 YSLEER. J lost 4 bases, V lost 0 bases, and 4 bases had no gene match. For the CDR3, the DNA is TGCGCCAGCAGCCAAGACAGGGGGCTGGGCTATGGCTACACCTTC. The encoded protein is CASSQDRGLGYGYTF.

Of note for this clone: The same CDR3 is also encoded by other DNA sequences in this sample. The CDR3 region has the DNA TGCAGCGTATTGGGACTAGCGGGAGTCTACGAGCAGTACTTC. As protein: CSVLGLAGVYEQYF. This chain connects TRBV29-1 to TRBJ2-7, with 14 bases identical to TRBD2. The CDR3 runs 14 residues. V lost 6 bases, J lost 3 bases, and 4 bases stayed unmatched. Germline lookup yields CDR1 SQVTM and CDR2 ANQGSEA.

The J gene is TRBJ1-1, the V gene TRBV6-4; no clear D gene. The V and J ends lost 2 bases and 4 bases respectively, with 8 bases between them. Germline V gene data show CDR1 as MRHNA and CDR2 as SNTAGT. This CDR3 spans 13 amino acids. CDR3 in DNA: TGTGCCAGCAGTGACGGTCCGGGCACTGAAGCTTTCTTT. Protein sequence: CASSDGPGTEAFF.

This chain connects TRBV7-7 to TRBJ2-5; no definite D call. The length of the CDR3 is 15 residues. Trimming removed 1 base at V and 5 bases at J, with 14 bases between. Germline V gives CDR1 SSHAT, CDR2 FNYEAQ (reference sequence). CDR3 residues: CASSLEPGSVETQYF. CDR3 nucleotides: TGTGCCAGCAGCTTAGAGCCAGGCTCGGTTGAGACCCAGTACTTC.

V is TRBV19 and J is TRBJ1-1, with 7 bases fitting TRBD1. V was clipped by 4 bases and J by 0 bases; unmatched bases: 11. The CDR3 loop spans 17 amino acids. The germline CDR1 and CDR2 sequences are LNHDA and SQIVND (reference sequence). This chain's CDR3 is CASSTRPGTDMNTEAFF. The CDR3 DNA sequence: TGTGCCAGTAGTACCCGTCCCGGGACAGATATGAACACTGAAGCTTTCTTT.

The CDR3, as DNA: TGTGCCAGCAGGCCGGACAGGTGGGCCTACGAGCAGTACTTC. Protein product: CASRPDRWAYEQYF. This sequence joins TRBV7-2 and TRBJ2-7; 7 bases are a match to TRBD1. CDR3 length: 14 residues. CDR1 SGHTA and CDR2 FQGNSA come from the germline V gene. V shed 6 bases, J shed 2 bases, and the junction held 7 bases outside the gene matches.

This clone occurred a few times. V usage is TRBV4-1 and J usage is TRBJ1-5, with D possibly being TRBD1 (6 bases). The germline gives CDR1 MGHRA, CDR2 YSYEKL. Trimming took off 1 base at V and 3 bases at J, with 7 bases between the two ends. CDR3 size: 14 residues. The CDR3 nucleotides are TGCGCCAGCAGCCAAGGGACAGACAATCAGCCCCAGCATTTT. As protein: CASSQGTDNQPQHF.

This clone was seen just once. The chain couples TRBV11-2 to TRBJ2-3, with a tentative D call TRBD2 (5 bases). The CDR3 runs 13 residues. The ends were cut back, 8 bases at V and 1 base at J, with 10 bases in the middle. CDR1 is SGHAT, CDR2 FQNNGV, per germline. The CDR3 protein is CASAPGGTDTQYF. The CDR3 DNA is TGTGCCAGCGCGCCCGGGGGCACAGATACGCAGTATTTT. The full variable domain, completed using reference TRBV11-2 and TRBJ2-3, is EAGVAQSPRYKIIEKRQSVAFWCNPISGHATLYWYQQILGQGPKLLIQFQNNGVVDDSQLPKDRFSAERLKGVDSTLKIQPAKLEDSAVYLCASAPGGTDTQYFGPGTRLTVL.

This chain links TRBV9 with TRBJ1-1, with a weak D call TRBD1 (6 bases). There are 15 residues in the CDR3. Germline V gives CDR1 SGDLS, CDR2 YYNGEE. V was trimmed by 0 bases and J by 6 bases, leaving 15 bases between them. The CDR3 spells CASSVGGHSSPEAFF. CDR3 nucleotide sequence: TGTGCCAGCAGCGTAGGGGGACACTCATCCCCTGAAGCTTTCTTT.

The chain combines TRBV29-1 with TRBJ1-1; no reliable D call. There are 13 residues in the CDR3. V lost 1 base and J lost 0, with 6 bases in between. Germline V gene data show CDR1 as SQVTM and CDR2 as ANQGSEA. CDR3 sequence reads: CSVEGEMNTEAFF. The CDR3 bases are TGCAGCGTTGAAGGTGAGATGAACACTGAAGCTTTCTTT.

The rearrangement uses TRBV11-2 and TRBJ2-7, with 8 nucleotides matching TRBD2. V lost 5 bases and J lost 4; bases outside the gene matches: 10. Germline-derived CDR1 and CDR2 are SGHAT and FQNNGV. The CDR3 loop spans 15 amino acids. The CDR3, as DNA: TGTGCCAGCAGCGAAATAGCGGGATTCGGGTACGAGCAGTACTTC. Its protein is CASSEIAGFGYEQYF.

About this clone: This CDR3 is also generated by other DNA sequences in the sample. This chain uses TRBV5-4 with TRBJ2-3; D gene unclear. The CDR3 runs 15 residues. Germline CDR1 SGHNT, CDR2 YYREEE (reference sequence). V shed 1 base and J shed 2 bases, with 11 bases lying between them. The DNA of the CDR3 is TGTGCCAGCAGCTTGTCCAGAGCCTCCACAGATACGCAGTATTTT. It specifies CASSLSRASTDTQYF.

CDR3 sequence: CASSPTGTGVETQYF. The CDR3, as DNA: TGTGCCAGCAGCCCAACCGGGACAGGCGTGGAGACCCAGTACTTC. The chain has TRBV13 and TRBJ2-5; 8 nucleotides align to TRBD1. CDR1 and CDR2 (germline): PRHDT, FYEKMQ (reference sequence). This CDR3 contains 15 residues. The V and J ends lost 5 bases and 5 bases, in that order; junction bases with no gene match: 10.

The chain uses TRBV6-1 and TRBJ2-7; 12 bases agree with TRBD2. Per the germline V gene, CDR1 is MNHNS and CDR2 is SASEGT. The V and J ends lost 7 bases and 5 bases, in that order; junction bases with no gene match: 6. The CDR3 sequence is 14 residues long. Here the CDR3 reads CASTLAGGPHEQYF. CDR3 sequence (DNA): TGTGCCAGCACTCTAGCGGGAGGGCCACACGAGCAGTACTTC.

This chain links TRBV7-9 with TRBJ1-2; a weak D match, TRBD1 (5 bases). Trimming removed 1 base from V and 5 bases from J, with 8 bases in between. CDR1 and CDR2 from the germline V gene are SEHNR and FQNEAQ (reference sequence). The CDR3 length is 13 residues. CDR3 amino acids: CASSLGGEYGYTF. CDR3 nucleotides: TGTGCCAGCAGCTTAGGAGGGGAGTATGGCTACACCTTC.

A few counts support this clone. This chain joins TRBV5-1 and TRBJ2-7; perhaps TRBD1 as D (6 bases). The germline V gene has CDR1 SGHRS and CDR2 YFSETQ. V was clipped by 1 base and J by 5 bases, with 13 bases between them. This CDR3 spans 14 amino acids. The CDR3 reads CASSLNARGHEQYF. For the CDR3, the DNA is TGCGCCAGCAGCTTGAATGCCAGGGGCCACGAGCAGTACTTC.

The V and J genes are TRBV14 and TRBJ2-2; D not resolved. Between the trimmed V and J ends, which lost 2 bases and 1 base, there was a span of 14 bases. CDR1 SGHDN and CDR2 FVKESK come from the germline V gene. This CDR3 is built from 17 residues. CDR3 loop: CASSQFFGRRNTGELFF. Here the CDR3 DNA reads TGTGCCAGCAGCCAATTTTTCGGGCGGAGGAACACCGGGGAGCTGTTTTTT. Full variable domain (rest looked up from reference TRBV14 and TRBJ2-2): EAGVTQFPSHSVIEKGQTVTLRCDPISGHDNLYWYRRVMGKEIKFLLHFVKESKQDESGMPNNRFLAERTGGTYSTLKVQPAELEDSGVYFCASSQFFGRRNTGELFFGEGSRLTVL.

This chain joins TRBV5-6 and TRBJ2-1; D is uncertain. Germline V gene sequence: CDR1 SGHDT, CDR2 YYEEEE. Trimming left V 2 bases short and J 4 bases short, with 4 bases between. The CDR3 length is 12 residues. The CDR3 bases are TGTGCCAGCAGCTTACGATACAATGAGCAGTTCTTC. As protein: CASSLRYNEQFF.

V and J are TRBV5-4 and TRBJ2-3; possibly TRBD1 for D (6 bases). Germline loops: CDR1 SGHNT, CDR2 YYREEE (reference sequence). V was clipped by 4 bases and J by 4 bases, with 10 bases between them. The length of the CDR3 is 13 residues. This CDR3 reads CASSQGLSDTQYF. The CDR3 bases are TGTGCCAGCAGCCAGGGGCTTTCAGATACGCAGTATTTT.

This sequence joins TRBV6-9 and TRBJ2-7; TRBD2 aligns across 9 bases. The CDR3 contains 19 residues. From germline, CDR1 is MNHGY and CDR2 SVAAGI. Trimming at V came to 2 bases and at J to 0 bases, leaving 14 bases not matched to a gene. CDR3 in DNA: TGTGCCAGCAGTTATCCCGAGGGGGTTCAACTAGCGGGCTCCTACGAGCAGTACTTC. Translated, it gives CASSYPEGVQLAGSYEQYF.

J is TRBJ1-2 and V is TRBV19, with 10 bases fitting TRBD1. After removal of 6 bases from V and 4 bases from J, the junction contained 8 bases not matched to a gene. The CDR3 length is 15 residues. Germline V CDR1 and CDR2: LNHDA, SQIVND (reference sequence). CDR3 bases: TGTGCCAGTAGCCAAGGGACAGGGGTATTCTATGGCTACACCTTC. Translation: CASSQGTGVFYGYTF. The full variable domain, rest sourced from reference TRBV19 and TRBJ1-2, is DGGITQSPKYLFRKEGQNVTLSCEQNLNHDAMYWYRQDPGQGLRLIYYSQIVNDFQKGDIAEGYSVSREKKESFPLTVTSAQKNPTAFYLCASSQGTGVFYGYTFGSGTRLTVV.

The chain links TRBV4-3 to TRBJ2-2; D ambiguous. V dropped 3 bases and J dropped 5 bases, with 10 bases sitting between them. CDR3 length: 14 residues. Germline-derived CDR1 and CDR2 are LGHNA and YSLEER. Here the CDR3 DNA reads TGCGCCAGCAGCCAGTCTATAACAACCGGGGAGCTGTTTTTT. Its translation is CASSQSITTGELFF.

The V call is TRBV5-3, the J call TRBJ1-2; D remains ambiguous. TRBV5-3 is an open reading frame, and its role is uncertain. The CDR3 is 17 residues long. The V and J ends lost 6 bases and 6 bases respectively, with 27 bases between them. The CDR3 here is CARTRIQEFPFFDGYTF. In nucleotides, the CDR3 is TGTGCCAGAACCCGAATCCAGGAATTTCCCTTTTTCGATGGCTACACCTTC.

V gene TRBV30 combines with J gene TRBJ2-2, with 13 nucleotides matching TRBD2. This CDR3 spans 16 amino acids. Germline loops: CDR1 GTSNPN, CDR2 SVGIG (reference sequence). V lost 6 bases to trimming and J lost 6 bases; unmatched junction nucleotides: 10. The CDR3 DNA reads TGTGCCTGCTTGACTAGCGGGAGGTCGGGGGCCGGGGAGCTGTTTTTT. Translated: CACLTSGRSGAGELFF.